A single sample is the source of the 20 T cell receptor beta chains below, sequenced in a study of shared clonotypes between healthy human individuals (dated by TCRdb to 2018 to 2021). Libraries were built with the immunoSEQ multiplex PCR assay. What TCRdb holds here is the immuneACCESS table cut down to in-frame rearrangements. Part of the clones is not present; checked against another copy, under half of the missing clones reflect an unresolved V gene, and the others are unexplained. The sample has 2 million or so clones on record, over 85% of them singletons. The ten biggest clones cover 0.1% to 0.15% of the sample. The specimen was naive CD4+ T cells sorted from blood. This specimen's cell subset or site label, per the study, means: CD45RA+ positively selected. The receptors derive from a man aged 18 to 30 in good health.

J is TRBJ2-7 and V is TRBV4-1, with 13 nucleotides matching TRBD2. Germline loops: CDR1 MGHRA, CDR2 YSYEKL. With V trimmed by 4 bases and J by 3 bases, 3 bases remained unmatched. This CDR3 contains 15 residues. The CDR3 sequence is CASSPRLAGGYEQYF. CDR3 in DNA: TGCGCCAGCAGCCCCAGACTAGCGGGAGGCTACGAGCAGTACTTC.

The V call is TRBV27, the J call TRBJ2-7; possible D gene TRBD1, 5 bases. Germline assignment: CDR1 MNHEY and CDR2 SMNVEV (reference sequence). Trimming shortened V by 5 bases and J by 1 base, and 9 bases separated the two germline ends. CDR3 length: 13 amino acids. CDR3 in amino acids: CASSPRQSYEQYF. The CDR3 region has the DNA TGTGCCAGCAGTCCTCGACAGTCCTACGAGCAGTACTTC.

The chain recombines TRBV11-2 with TRBJ1-2; 10 bases line up with TRBD1. The CDR3 is 15 residues long. CDR1 is SGHAT and CDR2 is FQNNGV in the germline V gene. V trimming: 5 bases; J trimming: 8 bases; junction bases outside the gene matches: 11. Here the CDR3 reads CASSPTTGTGVGYTF. CDR3 DNA: TGTGCCAGCAGCCCTACAACCGGGACAGGGGTAGGCTACACCTTC.

The V call is TRBV7-9, the J call TRBJ1-6; D unresolved. Germline V gene sequence: CDR1 SEHNR, CDR2 FQNEAQ (reference sequence). V dropped 5 bases and J dropped 14 bases, with 16 bases sitting between them. CDR3 length equals 13 residues. The CDR3 bases are TGTGCCAGCAGCATAAACCCCCCCGGGACCCTCCACTTT. Its protein product is CASSINPPGTLHF.

The chain carries TRBV7-2 and TRBJ1-6; 7 nucleotides line up with TRBD1. J lost 10 bases, V lost 6 bases, and 9 bases had no gene match. CDR3 length: 14 amino acids. Germline V gene sequence: CDR1 SGHTA, CDR2 FQGNSA. CDR3 region: CASRAGTDSSPLHF. CDR3 nucleotides: TGTGCCAGCAGAGCCGGGACAGACAGCTCACCCCTCCACTTT.

The V call is TRBV5-4, the J call TRBJ2-5, with 11 bases aligning to TRBD1. V lost 4 bases to trimming and J lost 3 bases; unmatched junction nucleotides: 8. This CDR3 has 16 amino acids. The germline gives CDR1 SGHNT, CDR2 YYREEE (reference sequence). The CDR3 loop reads CASSRGQGGVKETQYF. CDR3 nucleotides: TGTGCCAGCAGCCGGGGACAGGGGGGGGTCAAAGAGACCCAGTACTTC.

CDR3 coding DNA: TGCGCCAGCAGCGGAGGGACAGAGAACTATGGCTACACCTTC. It translates to CASSGGTENYGYTF. The gene calls are TRBV5-1 and TRBJ1-2, with 7 bases identical to TRBD1. Germline values: CDR1 SGHRS, CDR2 YFSETQ. The J segment lost 2 bases and the V segment lost 4 bases, leaving 5 bases of the junction unmatched. This CDR3 has 14 residues. The entire variable domain, with the rest obtained from reference TRBV5-1 and TRBJ1-2, is as follows: KAGVTQTPRYLIKTRGQQVTLSCSPISGHRSVSWYQQTPGQGLQFLFEYFSETQRNKGNFPGRFSGRQFSNSRSEMNVSTLELGDSALYLCASSGGTENYGYTFGSGTRLTVV.

On this clone itself: Other DNA sequences in the sample encode the same CDR3. The chain combines TRBV28 with TRBJ2-7; the D call may be TRBD1 or TRBD2 (5 bases each). Germline V CDR1 and CDR2: MDHEN, SYDVKM. This CDR3 contains 14 residues. V gave up 2 bases and J gave up 0 bases, with 8 bases separating them. The CDR3 region has the DNA TGTGCCAGCAGTTTAGGGGGTAACTCCTACGAGCAGTACTTC. Protein: CASSLGGNSYEQYF. The full variable domain, rest sourced from reference TRBV28 and TRBJ2-7, is DVKVTQSSRYLVKRTGEKVFLECVQDMDHENMFWYRQDPGLGLRLIYFSYDVKMKEKGDIPEGYSVSREKKERFSLILESASTNQTSMYLCASSLGGNSYEQYFGPGTRLTVT.

The chain has TRBV27 and TRBJ1-2; 8 bases are shared with TRBD1. Trimming removed 4 bases from V and 6 bases from J; junction bases left unmatched: 1. This CDR3 spans 12 amino acids. Germline CDR1 MNHEY, CDR2 SMNVEV (reference sequence). The DNA of the CDR3 is TGTGCCAGCAGTTCACAGGGGGATGGCTACACCTTC. It yields the protein CASSSQGDGYTF.

The chain joins TRBV18 to TRBJ2-3, with D unclear. Germline CDR1 and CDR2: KGHSH and LQKENI. The CDR3 sequence is 13 residues long. V was cut by 5 bases and J by 3 bases, with 9 bases left in between. CDR3 in DNA: TGTGCCAGCTCATCCCAACAAACAGATACGCAGTATTTT. Residues: CASSSQQTDTQYF.

The V call is TRBV19, the J call TRBJ1-2; no definite D call. From germline, CDR1 is LNHDA and CDR2 SQIVND (reference sequence). The V and J ends lost 3 bases and 7 bases respectively, with 12 bases between them. This CDR3 region has 13 residues. The CDR3 protein is CASSILREAGYTF. CDR3 bases: TGTGCCAGTAGTATTTTGAGGGAAGCTGGCTACACCTTC. The complete variable domain, with remaining parts taken from reference TRBV19 and TRBJ1-2, reads DGGITQSPKYLFRKEGQNVTLSCEQNLNHDAMYWYRQDPGQGLRLIYYSQIVNDFQKGDIAEGYSVSREKKESFPLTVTSAQKNPTAFYLCASSILREAGYTFGSGTRLTVV.

The chain is built from TRBV7-9 and TRBJ2-6; unclear D gene. The CDR3 has 16 residues. The ends were cut back, 1 base at V and 4 bases at J, with 11 bases in the middle. CDR1 and CDR2 from the germline V gene are SEHNR and FQNEAQ (reference sequence). CDR3 sequence (DNA): TGTGCCAGCAGCTTAGGATGGGAAGGCGGGGCCAACGTCCTGACTTTC. Translating it yields CASSLGWEGGANVLTF.

J is TRBJ2-7 and V is TRBV7-9; D possibly corresponds to TRBD1 (6 bases). V lost 5 bases, J lost 2 bases, and 16 bases lay in between. The CDR3 is made up of 15 amino acids. Germline V gene data show CDR1 as SEHNR and CDR2 as FQNEAQ (reference sequence). DNA for the CDR3: TGTGCCAGCAGCCCACGTAGATGGGACACCTACGAGCAGTACTTC. This codes for CASSPRRWDTYEQYF.

The chain is built from TRBV5-1 and TRBJ1-1, with 8 bases lining up with TRBD1. V shed 4 bases and J 4 bases; nucleotides not matched to a gene: 6. This CDR3 has 14 amino acids. Germline lookup yields CDR1 SGHRS and CDR2 YFSETQ. CDR3 loop: CASSPSGGITEAFF. CDR3 nucleotide sequence: TGCGCCAGCAGCCCGTCAGGGGGCATCACTGAAGCTTTCTTT.

Remarks on this clone: The sample carries other DNA sequences with the same CDR3. The chain combines TRBV6-5 with TRBJ2-7; D ambiguous. Germline V gene sequence: CDR1 MNHEY, CDR2 SVGAGI. Trimming stripped 6 bases from V and 4 bases from J, with 7 bases between. This CDR3 is 11 amino acids long. CDR3 nucleotide sequence: TGTGCCAGCAGCAACGTATACGAGCAGTACTTC. Encoded protein: CASSNVYEQYF.

The rearrangement links TRBV28 to TRBJ2-2; D is perhaps TRBD2 (5 bases). CDR1 is MDHEN, CDR2 SYDVKM, per germline. Trimming left V 3 bases short and J 5 bases short, with 13 bases between. The CDR3 sequence is 15 residues long. The CDR3 spells CASSLRAVATGELFF. The CDR3 bases are TGTGCCAGCAGTTTGCGGGCCGTCGCGACCGGGGAGCTGTTTTTT.

V and J are TRBV19 and TRBJ2-7, with 7 bases identical to TRBD2. This CDR3 has 18 amino acids. With 1 base clipped from V and 2 bases from J, the junction kept 14 bases outside the gene matches. From germline, CDR1 is LNHDA and CDR2 SQIVND (reference sequence). CDR3 region: CASSIVIGVAGDTYEQYF. The CDR3 coding sequence is TGTGCCAGTAGTATAGTAATCGGCGTAGCGGGCGATACCTACGAGCAGTACTTC.

The chain links TRBV20-1 to TRBJ2-7; D gene uncertain. This CDR3 is 11 amino acids long. Trimming left V 5 bases short and J 5 bases short, with 10 bases between. CDR1 is DFQATT and CDR2 is SNEGSKA in the germline V gene (reference sequence). The CDR3 DNA reads TGCAGTGCTGCACCGCGAGACGAGCAGTACTTC. Translating gives CSAAPRDEQYF.

This clone came up once. Here the CDR3 DNA reads TGTGCCAGCAGCCAGGACTATCGTCTAGGCTACACCTTC. Its translation: CASSQDYRLGYTF. The V gene is TRBV7-9, the J gene TRBJ1-2; the D is unclear. CDR3 length: 13 amino acids. CDR1 is SEHNR and CDR2 is FQNEAQ in the germline V gene (reference sequence). Between the trimmed V and J ends, which lost 5 bases and 8 bases, there was a span of 15 bases. Using reference TRBV7-9 and TRBJ1-2 for the parts outside the CDR3, the full variable domain is DTGVSQNPRHKITKRGQNVTFRCDPISEHNRLYWYRQTLGQGPEFLTYFQNEAQLEKSRLLSDRFSAERPKGSFSTLEIQRTEQGDSAMYLCASSQDYRLGYTFGSGTRLTVV.

CDR3 nucleotide sequence: TGCAGTGCTAGAGCAAACATTCAGTACTTC. Residues: CSARANIQYF. The chain links TRBV20-1 to TRBJ2-4; D is uncertain. CDR3 length: 10 amino acids. Germline CDR1 is DFQATT and CDR2 is SNEGSKA (reference sequence). Trimming removed 1 base at V and 6 bases at J, with 1 base between.